Below, 22 T cell receptor beta chains from the same sample are listed, as sequenced in a study of blood T cell repertoires in COVID-19 (dated by TCRdb to about 2020). Libraries were built with the immunoSEQ multiplex PCR assay. TCRdb re-hosts the immuneACCESS table, in-frame sequences only. Its copies lack some clones; in the studies checked, an unresolved V gene accounts for under half of them, and the cause for the rest is not known. Across this sample there are about 89,000 clones, with about 86% seen only once. In total, the top ten clones hold approximately 1.2% of the sample. The sample comprised peripheral blood. These receptors originate from a man at least 80 years old with active or convalescent COVID-19.

V is TRBV4-3 and J is TRBJ1-3; 9 nucleotides match TRBD1. Trimming removed 0 bases from V and 0 bases from J; junction bases left unmatched: 12. CDR3 size: 20 residues. Looked up from germline, CDR1 is LGHNA and CDR2 is YSLEER. The CDR3 DNA sequence: TGCGCCAGCAGCCAAGAATTCGGGGACAGGGTCCTATTCTCTGGAAACACCATATATTTT. Amino acid sequence: CASSQEFGDRVLFSGNTIYF.

The rearrangement uses TRBV10-3 and TRBJ2-7; 10 bases fit TRBD1. V lost 6 bases and J lost 4; bases outside the gene matches: 3. The CDR3 is 13 amino acids. CDR1 and CDR2 from the germline V gene are ENHRY and SYGVKD. Written as DNA, the CDR3 is TGTGCCATCAGCCCGGGACAGGGGTACGAGCAGTACTTC. Its protein product is CAISPGQGYEQYF.

The V gene is TRBV6-2 or TRBV6-3, the J gene TRBJ1-2; TRBD1 matches 7 bases. Germline V gene data show CDR1 as MNHEY and CDR2 as SVGEGT. The CDR3 extends over 12 amino acids. V trimming: 6 bases; J trimming: 6 bases; junction bases outside the gene matches: 4. The chain's CDR3 is CASSHRGDGYTF. The CDR3 nucleotides are TGTGCCAGCAGCCACAGGGGTGATGGCTACACCTTC.

The chain joins TRBV7-9 to TRBJ2-7, with 8 bases aligning to TRBD1. V was pared by 5 bases and J by 11 bases, with 17 bases of the junction left unmatched. Germline lookup yields CDR1 SEHNR and CDR2 FQNEAQ (reference sequence). The CDR3 covers 15 residues. The CDR3 is CASSPRDRFGSKEYF. DNA of the CDR3: TGTGCCAGCAGCCCAAGGGACAGGTTTGGATCCAAGGAGTACTTC.

The V call is TRBV7-2, the J call TRBJ2-7, with D tentatively TRBD2 (6 bases). The CDR3 contains 14 residues. Germline V lookup: CDR1 SGHTA, CDR2 FQGNSA. Trimming removed 2 bases from V and 7 bases from J, with 15 bases in between. The CDR3: CASSLPRDSLEQYF. The CDR3 region has the DNA TGTGCCAGCAGCTTACCACGGGACTCCCTGGAGCAGTACTTC.

The chain is built from TRBV9 and TRBJ2-3, with D uncertain. Germline CDR1 SGDLS, CDR2 YYNGEE. CDR3 length: 13 amino acids. Between the trimmed V and J ends, which lost 3 bases and 7 bases, there was a span of 12 bases. In DNA, the CDR3 is TGTGCCAGCAGCGCCCGAGAACGGTATACGCAGTATTTT. Protein sequence: CASSARERYTQYF.

The chain carries TRBV5-4 and TRBJ2-3, with D uncertain. The CDR3 is 15 amino acids. The V and J ends lost 2 bases and 0 bases respectively, with 10 bases between them. Looked up from germline, CDR1 is SGHNT and CDR2 is YYREEE (reference sequence). CDR3 sequence: CASSLGSSSTDTQYF. The CDR3 DNA is TGTGCCAGCAGCTTAGGTAGCAGTAGCACAGATACGCAGTATTTT.

This sequence joins TRBV19 and TRBJ1-5; D possibly corresponds to TRBD1 (6 bases). Germline V gene sequence: CDR1 LNHDA, CDR2 SQIVND (reference sequence). The CDR3 has 17 amino acids. Trimming took off 7 bases at V and 2 bases at J, with 21 bases between the two ends. CDR3 region: CASTTIRGARGNQPQHF. Written as DNA, the CDR3 is TGTGCCAGTACCACCATCCGGGGGGCGAGGGGCAATCAGCCCCAGCATTTT. The full variable domain, its missing parts supplied by reference TRBV19 and TRBJ1-5, is DGGITQSPKYLFRKEGQNVTLSCEQNLNHDAMYWYRQDPGQGLRLIYYSQIVNDFQKGDIAEGYSVSREKKESFPLTVTSAQKNPTAFYLCASTTIRGARGNQPQHFGDGTRLSIL.

This chain links TRBV18 with TRBJ1-5, with no clear D. Trimming shortened V by 0 bases and J by 5 bases, and 8 bases separated the two germline ends. The CDR3 totals 14 residues. Germline V gene sequence: CDR1 KGHSH, CDR2 LQKENI. CDR3 bases: TGTGCCAGCTCACCACCGAACTTTGATCAGCCCCAGCATTTT. Protein sequence: CASSPPNFDQPQHF.

This clone was observed once. The DNA for the CDR3 is TGTGCCAGCAGTACAGCGGGAGTGGGCAATGAGCAGTTCTTC. It encodes CASSTAGVGNEQFF. The chain carries TRBV28 and TRBJ2-1; 8 nucleotides align to TRBD2. Germline CDR1 reads MDHEN; CDR2 reads SYDVKM. The trim removed 5 bases at V and 6 bases at J, leaving 6 bases unmatched. The CDR3 has 14 amino acids.

The V call is TRBV5-1, the J call TRBJ1-5; perhaps TRBD1 as D (6 bases). The CDR3 spans 15 residues. Trimming took off 1 base at V and 3 bases at J, with 11 bases between the two ends. Looked up from germline, CDR1 is SGHRS and CDR2 is YFSETQ. CDR3 sequence: CASSLYTGNNQPQHF. CDR3 sequence (DNA): TGCGCCAGCAGCTTGTATACAGGGAACAATCAGCCCCAGCATTTT. The whole variable domain, filled in from reference TRBV5-1 and TRBJ1-5, reads KAGVTQTPRYLIKTRGQQVTLSCSPISGHRSVSWYQQTPGQGLQFLFEYFSETQRNKGNFPGRFSGRQFSNSRSEMNVSTLELGDSALYLCASSLYTGNNQPQHFGDGTRLSIL.

The chain joins TRBV3-1 (or the pseudogene TRBV3-2) to TRBJ2-3; 7 bases match TRBD2. This CDR3 comprises 14 residues. Germline-derived CDR1 and CDR2 are LGHDT and YNNKEL (reference sequence). V shed 2 bases, J shed 5 bases, and the junction held 4 bases outside the gene matches. CDR3 sequence: CASSQRAGRDTQYF. The CDR3 DNA sequence: TGTGCCAGCAGCCAAAGAGCGGGAAGAGATACGCAGTATTTT.

The chain combines TRBV18 with TRBJ2-5, with TRBD2 identical over 10 bases. Per the germline V gene, CDR1 is KGHSH and CDR2 is LQKENI. The V and J ends lost 6 bases and 2 bases, in that order; junction bases with no gene match: 9. This CDR3 is built from 16 residues. In DNA form, the CDR3 reads TGTGCCAGCTCGCCCCGGAGTAGCGGGAGGCAAGAGACCCAGTACTTC. Its protein product is CASSPRSSGRQETQYF.

This clone was detected only once. The chain uses TRBV6-4 and TRBJ2-2; D is ambiguous. With 6 bases removed from V and 2 bases from J, the gap between germline ends came to 10 bases. The CDR3 is 14 residues long. From germline, CDR1 is MRHNA and CDR2 SNTAGT. The CDR3 DNA is TGTGCCAGCAGATCAGACACCAACACCGGGGAGCTGTTTTTT. This sequence encodes CASRSDTNTGELFF.

This chain joins TRBV9 and TRBJ2-1, with 8 positions matching TRBD2. CDR3 length equals 17 residues. Germline loops: CDR1 SGDLS, CDR2 YYNGEE. V dropped 4 bases and J dropped 8; count of bases not matched to a gene: 17. The DNA for the CDR3 is TGTGCCAGCAGCCCTGAACCCCGAGGGCTAGCGGGTGATGAGCAGTTCTTC. It translates to CASSPEPRGLAGDEQFF.

The chain couples TRBV11-2 to TRBJ2-1; 11 bases line up with TRBD2. The germline CDR1 and CDR2 sequences are SGHAT and FQNNGV. The J segment lost 6 bases and the V segment lost 5 bases, leaving 12 bases of the junction unmatched. The CDR3 consists of 17 residues. CDR3 nucleotides: TGTGCCAGCAGCCGGGTGGGGGGGACTAGCGGAATCAATGAGCAGTTCTTC. Its translation is CASSRVGGTSGINEQFF.

The chain is built from TRBV12-3 or TRBV12-4 and TRBJ1-2; 7 nucleotides match TRBD1. This CDR3 contains 13 residues. V shed 4 bases, J shed 3 bases, and the junction held 2 bases outside the gene matches. The CDR3 nucleotides read TGTGCCAGCAGTTACACAGGGGACTATGGCTACACCTTC. Amino acids: CASSYTGDYGYTF.

CDR3 region: CAITRQGLSTDTQYF. The CDR3 region has the DNA TGTGCCATCACCCGACAGGGGCTGTCCACAGATACGCAGTATTTT. The chain joins TRBV10-3 to TRBJ2-3; 8 nucleotides match TRBD1. Germline CDR1 reads ENHRY; CDR2 reads SYGVKD. The CDR3 is made up of 15 amino acids. V was clipped by 7 bases and J by 2 bases; unmatched bases: 8.

This chain joins TRBV10-3 and TRBJ2-2; D might be TRBD1 (6 bases). The germline CDR1 and CDR2 sequences are ENHRY and SYGVKD. Trimming left V 3 bases short and J 5 bases short, with 13 bases between. The CDR3 is made up of 15 amino acids. CDR3 nucleotides: TGTGCCATCAGTGACCCCGACAGGTCAACCGGGGAGCTGTTTTTT. Its protein product is CAISDPDRSTGELFF.

The chain combines TRBV5-1 with TRBJ2-3, with 7 bases that match TRBD1. Germline V gene data show CDR1 as SGHRS and CDR2 as YFSETQ. Unmatched junction bases numbered 9, after V lost 4 bases and J lost 1 base. This CDR3 comprises 16 residues. For the CDR3, the DNA is TGCGCCAGCAGCGTGGACGGACAGGCGGGCACAGATACGCAGTATTTT. Translated: CASSVDGQAGTDTQYF.

This chain joins TRBV19 and TRBJ2-1; TRBD1 agrees at 9 bases. With V trimmed by 6 bases and J by 7 bases, 13 bases remained unmatched. The length of the CDR3 is 16 residues. Per the germline V gene, CDR1 is LNHDA and CDR2 is SQIVND (reference sequence). The CDR3 nucleotides read TGTGCCAGTAGAATCACCGGGACAGGGAGGCTTAATGAGCAGTTCTTC. This codes for CASRITGTGRLNEQFF.

This chain uses TRBV18 with TRBJ1-4; D unresolved. Germline CDR1 reads KGHSH; CDR2 reads LQKENI. There are 15 residues in the CDR3. V was shortened by 6 bases and J by 0 bases, with 11 bases between the two germline ends. The CDR3 reads CASSPGSATNEKLFF. The CDR3 bases are TGTGCCAGCTCCCCGGGATCGGCAACTAATGAAAAACTGTTTTTT. The complete variable domain, with remaining parts taken from reference TRBV18 and TRBJ1-4, reads NAGVMQNPRHLVRRRGQEARLRCSPMKGHSHVYWYRQLPEEGLKFMVYLQKENIIDESGMPKERFSAEFPKEGPSILRIQQVVRGDSAAYFCASSPGSATNEKLFFGSGTQLSVL.